This paragraph covers one TCR beta chain sequence. Its recognized antigen is unknown. One base away there is no much larger clone; base qualities are not given. Libraries came from the immunoSEQ multiplex PCR assay. For the multiplex PCR, a mixture combining 60 forward primers for TCR Vbeta segments and 13 reverse primers for TCR Jbeta segments was used. The CDR3 region of rearranged TCR beta genes was amplified from genomic DNA with a multiplex PCR assay. The amplified TCR beta libraries were sequenced on the Illumina HiSeq System as 87-base-pair reads. From the authors' description of their analysis: A later analysis tallied around 82 million unique TCR beta chains across the 666 repertoires, and around 12 million of those chains were shared by two or more donors. Raw reads were error-corrected and collapsed into unique sequences with a nearest-neighbor algorithm that merged closely related sequences to remove PCR and sequencing errors. To assign V, D and J gene segments, CDR3 sequences were aligned to IMGT reference sequences. For a sequence to be retained, a match of at least six nucleotides was required to both a V gene segment and a J gene segment. Rearrangements were called productive when the CDR3 lacked stop codons and stayed in frame with V and J; all others were non-productive. Following IMGT convention, CDR3 was defined as the stretch from the second conserved V-encoded cysteine up to the conserved J-encoded phenylalanine. In an earlier analysis of roughly 610 of the donors, sequences lacking an unambiguous match to a single V gene segment were excluded. In an earlier analysis of approximately 610 of the donors, V segments were called functional above 56.7% productive rearrangements and were called segregating when the between-donor standard deviation exceeded 5%. To diagnose cytomegalovirus status from the catalog of TCR beta chain sequences, a statistical classification framework was built. In a later analysis, TCR nucleotide sequences were compared against IMGT/GENE-DB human TR gene sequences so that V and J genes could be assigned. In a later analysis, CDR3 sequences and most-parsimonious VDJ recombination scenarios were assigned using the TCRdist pipeline. In a later analysis, each TCR beta chain was defined by its CDR3 amino acid sequence together with its V-gene family, and reads lacking a unique V-gene family were excluded. A later analysis removed 550 to 700 highly shared, low-generation-probability nucleotide sequences to deal with suspected cross-contamination and a sequencing artifact. In a later analysis, a clonal expansion index was calculated for each public chain from normalized within-repertoire ranks of inferred template counts. In a later analysis, generation probabilities were computed using a VDJ recombination model fitted to out-of-frame rearrangements, and the results were checked against IGoR. In a later analysis, TCR-TCR, TCR-HLA and TCR-CMV co-occurrence was scored with hypergeometric tests, and a repertoire-size bias correction was applied to TCR pairs. A later analysis estimated false discovery rates by permuting HLA or CMV assignments 20 times. A later analysis grouped co-occurring TCRs with DBSCAN, adding TCRdist sequence similarity when clustering within HLA-allele-positive subsets. Co-occurrence clustering excluded repertoires with fewer than 30,000 or more than 120,000 public chains, plus five with anomalous nucleotide sharing. TCRdb stores this immuneACCESS table with in-frame sequences only. Part of the clones is absent; in the studies checked, under half of the shortfall reflects unresolved V genes, and no reason is known for the rest. From that table come the V and J calls and clone size; the DNA was used to work out D and trimming. Present in this sample are 120,000 to 150,000 clones, about 76% of which were seen just once. 3% to 4% of the sample rests with the top ten.

The cohort was made up of about 610 healthy bone marrow donors. At the time of sampling, all cohort members were nominally healthy, though unrecorded immune exposures were likely present. The donor was CMV seronegative and belonged to the group of 320 or so seronegative cohort members. A peripheral blood sample was collected from each donor, and TCR beta sequencing was performed on peripheral blood mononuclear cells. The Qiagen DNeasy Blood Extraction Kit was used to extract genomic DNA from the blood cell samples. The record originates from a study of cytomegalovirus exposure and HLA in healthy donors listed by TCRdb under 2017. Broadly, across the study: An earlier analysis of 550 to 700 of the donors reported more than 250 Gb of sequence data and around 120 million unique TCR beta sequences from approximately 180 million T cells. Along with the approximately 600-subject first cohort, a separate validation cohort of over 90 different subjects was used. The study was designed to test whether signatures of past pathogen exposure could be identified by cataloging public T cell receptors. About five DR-DQ haplotypes were treated as single units for association and clustering because of strong linkage in the cohort. An early release that covered 500 to 800 HLA-typed donors contained approximately 300 gigabases of sequencing data and around 85 million unique TCR sequences. To decide whether each TCR beta V gene segment behaved as functional or pseudogenic, an earlier analysis of approximately 600 of the donors relied on high-throughput TCR beta sequencing. The number of donors typed differed by locus, with roughly 620-630 for A, B, C, DRB1 and DQB1, about 500 for DQA1, about 610 for DPA1, and approximately 470 for DPB1. Among about 410 genotyped donors of the cohort, an average of roughly 230,000 unique TCR beta nucleotide sequences was sequenced per donor, of which about 18% were non-productive. The T cell repertoires of about 700 subjects were profiled by immunosequencing and related to cytomegalovirus serostatus. Donor age, sex, ethnicity and CMV serostatus were compiled alongside the repertoire data. A later analysis re-examined previously published TCR beta repertoires from more than 550 donors and added high-resolution HLA genotyping to investigate patterns of TCR occurrence. In the later analysis, no new phenotypic data were used to find candidate immune exposures; instead, reliance was placed on TCR beta sequences and their occurrence across donors. All discovery cohort repertoires had been generated on a single sequencing platform. In a later genetic analysis, genome-wide SNP genotypes for about three fifths of the roughly 670 donors were used, and that subset was treated as a discovery cohort. The study combined high-throughput TCR immunosequencing, statistical association of individual TCRs with disease status, and machine learning to predict cytomegalovirus infection status. Both class I and class II loci were covered by HLA typing, at four-digit resolution. Of the 300 to 500 genotyped donors, roughly 80% were placed in the genetic ancestry cluster associated with self-reported Caucasian donors. Beyond this particular receptor, the publication reports: Immune exposure information for the cohort was limited to CMV serostatus. Because HLA typing was unavailable for some donors at each locus, only the typed subset was used in association tests. A later analysis found that HLA-associated TCR beta chains were more clonally expanded and had lower generation probabilities than equally common non-associated chains. The authors suggested that the approach could potentially be extended to other disease states and immunological phenotypes. Because counts were too low, seventeen rarely observed V segments, including chromosome 9 orphons, were left out of the earlier analysis of approximately 580 of the donors. The study gave a list of roughly 150 TCR beta chains associated with cytomegalovirus. The 87-base-pair reads could not distinguish some IMGT-functional V segments, including TRBV6-2 and TRBV6-3, so those segments were excluded. A further reported finding was that TCR beta sequences accurately predicted the HLA-A and HLA-B alleles for most subjects in the first cohort. According to a later analysis, most CMV-associated TCR beta chains appeared to be HLA-restricted, and the HLA associations seemed to be driven largely by CMV exposure. A later analysis found that TCR association rates varied across HLA loci, with DRB1 alleles showing the most associated TCRs and HLA-C alleles the fewest. In an earlier analysis of about 600 of the donors, most TCR beta V segments appeared in productive rearrangements about 87% or about 30% of the time, broadly matching IMGT annotations. Compared with the roughly 710-donor mean, donors in an Asian-associated ancestry cluster had fewer N-insertions in productive TCRs, according to a later genetic analysis. Specific HLA alleles were associated with 18,000 or so TCR beta sequences at a false discovery rate of 0.05 in a later analysis. The classifier was reported to diagnose cytomegalovirus status with high specificity and sensitivity in both the original cohort and the validation cohort. Strong co-occurrence of HLA alleles, especially DR and DQ, made assigning TCR associations to individual alleles difficult. Linkage disequilibrium might explain the correlated functional status among segregating V segments, but an unknown experimental factor could not be excluded. A cluster of highly shared sequence variants was judged likely to represent a technical artifact of the sequencing pipeline. In this cohort, only TCR beta chains were sequenced, and detectable features were limited by the absence of alpha or paired-chain data. A later analysis reported that several top co-occurrence clusters appeared linked to parvovirus B19, influenza, CMV and Epstein-Barr virus. In vitro tests confirmed that three of the cytomegalovirus-associated TCR beta chains recognize cytomegalovirus antigens. While some public TCRs were present in many individuals, most TCR sequences turned up only very rarely across donors. In a later genetic analysis, a missense DCLRE1C variant was associated with V-gene and J-gene trimming of TCR beta chains, and the association was replicated in an independent cohort. Presence/absence analyses assumed roughly uniform sequencing depth across donors, an assumption that may not hold.

The junction shows trimming of 1 base on V and 6 bases on J, and the gene matches do not reach 9 bases of it. The germline V gene gives CDR1 as SQVTM and CDR2 as ANQGSEA. Counted from cysteine to phenylalanine, this CDR3 has 14 amino acids. The kept DNA is CDR3 alone, 42 bases in frame from the first base. The sample taken for sequencing was PBMCs. The V gene is TRBV29-1 and the J gene is TRBJ2-7; 7 junctional bases match TRBD1. This TCR was recovered from a female donor in good health and CMV-seronegative. The sequence in DNA is TGCAGCGTTGAAGTTACGAGACAGGGCGGCGAGCAGTACTTC. Translated, it reads CSVEVTRQGGEQYF.